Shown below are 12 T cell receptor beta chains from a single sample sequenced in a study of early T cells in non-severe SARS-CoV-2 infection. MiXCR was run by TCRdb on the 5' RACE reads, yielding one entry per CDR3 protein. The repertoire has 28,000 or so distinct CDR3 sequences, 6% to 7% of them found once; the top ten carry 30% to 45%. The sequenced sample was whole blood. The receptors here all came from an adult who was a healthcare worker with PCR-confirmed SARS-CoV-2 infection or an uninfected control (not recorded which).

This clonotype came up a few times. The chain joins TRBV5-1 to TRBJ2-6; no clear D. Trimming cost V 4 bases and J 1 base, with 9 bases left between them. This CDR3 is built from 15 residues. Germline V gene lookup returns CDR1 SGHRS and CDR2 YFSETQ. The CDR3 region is CASSLPSSGANVLTF. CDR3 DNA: TGCGCCAGCAGCCTCCCCTCTTCTGGGGCCAACGTCCTGACTTTC.

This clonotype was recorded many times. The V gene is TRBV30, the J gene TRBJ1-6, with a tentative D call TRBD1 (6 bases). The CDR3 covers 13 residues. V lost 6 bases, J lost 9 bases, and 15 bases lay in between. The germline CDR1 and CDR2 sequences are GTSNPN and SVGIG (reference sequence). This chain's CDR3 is CACGGGLGSPLHF. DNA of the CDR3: TGTGCCTGTGGGGGGGGGCTTGGTTCACCCCTCCACTTT.

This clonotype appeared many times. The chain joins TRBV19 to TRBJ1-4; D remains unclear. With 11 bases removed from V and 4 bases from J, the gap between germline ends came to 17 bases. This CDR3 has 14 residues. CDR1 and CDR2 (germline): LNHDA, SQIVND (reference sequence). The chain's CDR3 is CASRERAHNEKLFF. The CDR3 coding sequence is TGTGCCTCCCGGGAAAGGGCCCATAATGAAAAACTGTTTTTT.

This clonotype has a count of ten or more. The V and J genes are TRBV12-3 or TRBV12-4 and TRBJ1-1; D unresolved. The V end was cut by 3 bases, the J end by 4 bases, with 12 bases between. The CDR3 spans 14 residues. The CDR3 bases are TGTGCCAGCAGTTTGCTAGGAGGGATCACTGAAGCTTTCTTT. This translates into CASSLLGGITEAFF.

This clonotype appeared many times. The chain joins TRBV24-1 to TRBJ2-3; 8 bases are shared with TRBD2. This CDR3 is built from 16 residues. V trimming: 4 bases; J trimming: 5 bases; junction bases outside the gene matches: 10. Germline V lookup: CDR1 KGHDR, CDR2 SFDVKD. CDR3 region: CATSESGGQKRDTQYF. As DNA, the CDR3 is TGTGCCACCAGTGAGTCGGGAGGGCAAAAGCGAGATACGCAGTATTTT.

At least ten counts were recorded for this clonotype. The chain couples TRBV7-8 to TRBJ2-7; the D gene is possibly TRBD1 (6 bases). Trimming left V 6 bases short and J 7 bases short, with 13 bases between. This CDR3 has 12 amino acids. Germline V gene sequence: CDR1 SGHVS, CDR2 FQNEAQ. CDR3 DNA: TGTGCCAGCAGTCAGGGGCCTGGGGAGCAGTACTTC. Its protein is CASSQGPGEQYF.

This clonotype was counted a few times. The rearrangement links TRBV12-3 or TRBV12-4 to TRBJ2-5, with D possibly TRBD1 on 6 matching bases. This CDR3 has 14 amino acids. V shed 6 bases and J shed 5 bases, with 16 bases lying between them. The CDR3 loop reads CASRRTVGVETQYF. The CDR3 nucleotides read TGTGCCAGCAGGAGGACAGTCGGGGTTGAGACCCAGTACTTC.

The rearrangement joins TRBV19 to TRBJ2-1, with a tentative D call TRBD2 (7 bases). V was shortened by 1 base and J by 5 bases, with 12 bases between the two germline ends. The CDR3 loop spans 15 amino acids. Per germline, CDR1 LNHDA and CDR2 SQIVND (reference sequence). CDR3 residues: CASSIAGGQHNEQFF. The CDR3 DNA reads TGTGCCAGTAGTATAGCGGGGGGCCAACACAATGAGCAGTTCTTC.

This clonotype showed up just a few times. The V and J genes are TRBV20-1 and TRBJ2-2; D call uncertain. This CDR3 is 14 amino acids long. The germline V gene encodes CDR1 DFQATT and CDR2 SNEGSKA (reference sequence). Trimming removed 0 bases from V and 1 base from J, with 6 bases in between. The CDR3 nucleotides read TGCAGTGCTAGAGACAGGAGGAACACCGGGGAGCTGTTTTTT. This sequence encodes CSARDRRNTGELFF.

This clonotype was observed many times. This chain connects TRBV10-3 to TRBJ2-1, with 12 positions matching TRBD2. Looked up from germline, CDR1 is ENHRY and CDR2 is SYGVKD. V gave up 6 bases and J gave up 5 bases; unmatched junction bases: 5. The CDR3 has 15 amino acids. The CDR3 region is CAISSGLAGHNEQFF. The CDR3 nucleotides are TGTGCCATCAGCTCGGGACTAGCGGGCCACAATGAGCAGTTCTTC.

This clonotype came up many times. The CDR3 coding sequence is TGCAGCGTTGAAGGAGGGTACAATGAGCAGTTCTTC. Translation gives CSVEGGYNEQFF. This chain links TRBV29-1 with TRBJ2-1; the D gene is possibly TRBD2 (5 bases). The V end was cut by 1 base, the J end by 4 bases, with 5 bases between. CDR1 and CDR2 (germline): SQVTM, ANQGSEA. The CDR3 runs 12 residues.

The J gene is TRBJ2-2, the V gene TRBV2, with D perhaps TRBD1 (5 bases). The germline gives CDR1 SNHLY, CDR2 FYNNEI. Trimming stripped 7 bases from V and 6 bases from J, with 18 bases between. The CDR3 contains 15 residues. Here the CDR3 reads CASTELGPTSGELFF. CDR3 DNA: TGTGCCAGCACCGAGCTGGGGCCGACTTCCGGGGAGCTGTTTTTT.